These T cell receptor beta chains were read from a single sample in a study of type 1 regulatory T cells. TCRdb reprocessed the reads via MiXCR and lists one record per CDR3 protein. Counted here are approximately 90,000 distinct CDR3 sequences, roughly 31% occurring once; the ten biggest clones make up less than 2.5%. Sequencing used CD4+ T cells, either the whole sample or a sorted fraction (not recorded which). These receptors were taken from a human donor in good health. The CDR3 runs from the conserved cysteine through the conserved F or W. Each record gives: clone size, D gene, J gene, V gene, CDR3 DNA, CDR3 protein. The D gene is left open where the match is weak. The size field is filled for only some rows; it gives once, few, many or a size class.

NA	NA	TRBJ1-5	TRBV20-1	TGCAGTGCTAGAGCCCTAGGGCAGCCCCAGCATTTT	CSARALGQPQHF
NA	NA	TRBJ2-5	TRBV20-1	TGCAGTGCGACAGTGGGGGGCCCACGAGAGACCCAGTACTTC	CSATVGGPRETQYF
NA	NA	TRBJ2-2	TRBV10-1	TGCGCCAGCAGTGAGTCCGGAGTGACCGGGGAGCTGTTTTTT	CASSESGVTGELFF
NA	NA	TRBJ2-3	TRBV13	TGTGCCAGCAGACGAAGAGTGGAGTCCAGGGATACGCAGTATTTT	CASRRRVESRDTQYF
few	TRBD1	TRBJ2-7	TRBV27	TGTGCCAGCAGAGGACAGGGACCCTACGAGCAGTACTTC	CASRGQGPYEQYF
NA	NA	TRBJ2-1	TRBV20-1	TGCAGTGCTGAGCGGGCTCCCTCAAGCTCCTACAATGAGCAGTTCTTC	CSAERAPSSSYNEQFF
NA	NA	TRBJ2-4	TRBV5-5	TGTGCCAGCAGCCCCATGGACTACCCATTGAAAAACATTCAGTACTTC	CASSPMDYPLKNIQYF
NA	NA	TRBJ2-5	TRBV20-1	TGCAGTGGTCTCCTCAGCGGAGAGACCCAGTACTTC	CSGLLSGETQYF
few	NA	TRBJ2-7	TRBV4-1	TGCGCCAGCAGCCAAGTAGGAGTTTACGAGCAGTACTTC	CASSQVGVYEQYF
NA	NA	TRBJ2-7	TRBV28	TGTGCCAGCAGCCCCGAGGGGGTCGGGGAGTACTTC	CASSPEGVGEYF
few	NA	TRBJ1-5	TRBV20-1	TGCAGTGCCGAGCGACAGCCCGATCAGCCCCAGCATTTT	CSAERQPDQPQHF
NA	TRBD2	TRBJ2-1	TRBV25-1	TGTGCCAGCAGTGAGGAAGCGGGAGGGACCAATGAGCAGTTCTTC	CASSEEAGGTNEQFF
few	TRBD1	TRBJ1-1	TRBV5-1	TGCGCCAGCAGCTCCTCGGGACAGTACACTGAAGCTTTCTTT	CASSSSGQYTEAFF
NA	TRBD2	TRBJ2-7	TRBV7-2	TGTGCCAGCAGCTCCCAGCCGGGGGGACTCTACGAGCAGTACTTC	CASSSQPGGLYEQYF
few	NA	TRBJ2-6	TRBV19	TGTGCCAGTAGTATCGGCTCTGGGGCCAACGTCCTGACTTTC	CASSIGSGANVLTF
few	TRBD2	TRBJ2-1	TRBV3-1	TGTGCCAGCAGGCCAAGCAGACAGGGACTAGCGGGAGGCGATGAGCAGTTCTTC	CASRPSRQGLAGGDEQFF
NA	NA	TRBJ2-7	TRBV6-5	TGTGCCAGCAGAAAGGAAGGGGGCGAGCAGTACTTC	CASRKEGGEQYF
NA	NA	TRBJ2-1	TRBV19	TGTGCCAGTAGTAATGTCCCGCGGGCTAGCGCTATCAATGAGCAGTTCTTC	CASSNVPRASAINEQFF
NA	TRBD1	TRBJ2-3	TRBV18	TGTGCCAGCTCACCCCCGACCGGGACAGGGTTTGCAGATACGCAGTATTTT	CASSPPTGTGFADTQYF
NA	NA	TRBJ2-2	TRBV28	TGTGCCAGCAGTGTGTTGACAACCGGGGAGCTGTTTTTT	CASSVLTTGELFF
NA	TRBD1	TRBJ2-3	TRBV19	TGTGCCAGTAGTACATCTAACGACAGGGGAGATACGCAGTATTTT	CASSTSNDRGDTQYF
NA	TRBD2	TRBJ2-5	TRBV7-2	TGTGCCAGCAGCTTAGGAATAGCGGGAGAGACCCAGTACTTC	CASSLGIAGETQYF
NA	NA	TRBJ1-2	TRBV20-1	TGCAGTGCTCAAGGGCTTCAACTCTTCTATGGCTACACCTTC	CSAQGLQLFYGYTF